This T cell receptor beta chain was found in a study of Graves' ophthalmopathy and Graves' hyperthyroidism. Across the study: Ahead of any treatment, peripheral blood was obtained at the initial diagnosis. Points from the study as a whole: Blood also carried most expanded thyroid clonotypes exceeding 0.001 frequency.

Using RNA transcripts, the TCR beta CDR3 regions were amplified. HTBI primers were used in a first-round RT-PCR, which preceded a second-round multiplex PCR. One entry per CDR3 protein results from TCRdb running MiXCR on the multiplex PCR reads. The repertoire holds 650,000 to 900,000 distinct CDR3 sequences, with 35% to 50% as singletons. Ophthalmopathy cases showed moderate-to-severe activity, scoring CAS ≥3 and NOSPECS ≥4, with duration under 3 months. The starting material, about 9.5 ml of fresh peripheral blood, provided the PBMCs. This clonotype has more than one count but fewer than ten. Its antigen is not known. The sample taken for sequencing was peripheral blood. The receptor comes from an adult man with Graves' ophthalmopathy.

In DNA, the CDR3 is TGTGCCAGCAAAGGGACCCTTAGGGAACCCCAGCATTTT. Translated: CASKGTLREPQHF. The V and J genes are TRBV6-1 and TRBJ1-5; D is possibly TRBD1 (5 bases). Germline CDR1 and CDR2: MNHNS and SASEGT. V was trimmed by 7 bases and J by 10 bases, leaving 17 bases between them. This CDR3 has 13 residues.